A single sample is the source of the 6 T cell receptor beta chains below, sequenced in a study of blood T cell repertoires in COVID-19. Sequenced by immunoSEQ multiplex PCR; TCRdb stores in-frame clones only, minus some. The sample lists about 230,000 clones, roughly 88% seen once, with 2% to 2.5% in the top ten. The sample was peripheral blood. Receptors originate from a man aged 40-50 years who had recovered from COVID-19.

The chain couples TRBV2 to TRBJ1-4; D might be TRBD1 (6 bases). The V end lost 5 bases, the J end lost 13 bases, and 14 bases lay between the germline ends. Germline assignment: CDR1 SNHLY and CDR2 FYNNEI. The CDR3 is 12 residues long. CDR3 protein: CASSSTGTGLFF. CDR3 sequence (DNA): TGTGCCAGCAGTTCAACAGGGACGGGACTGTTTTTT.

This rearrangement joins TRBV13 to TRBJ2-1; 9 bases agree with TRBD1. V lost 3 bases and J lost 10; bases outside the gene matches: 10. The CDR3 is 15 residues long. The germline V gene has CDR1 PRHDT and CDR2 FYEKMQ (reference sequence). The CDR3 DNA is TGTGCCAGCAGCTTGGGGGACAGGGCCACCTTAGAGCAGTTCTTC. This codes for CASSLGDRATLEQFF. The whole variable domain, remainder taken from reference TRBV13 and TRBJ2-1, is AAGVIQSPRHLIKEKRETATLKCYPIPRHDTVYWYQQGPGQDPQFLISFYEKMQSDKGSIPDRFSAQQFSDYHSELNMSSLELGDSALYFCASSLGDRATLEQFFGPGTRLTVL.

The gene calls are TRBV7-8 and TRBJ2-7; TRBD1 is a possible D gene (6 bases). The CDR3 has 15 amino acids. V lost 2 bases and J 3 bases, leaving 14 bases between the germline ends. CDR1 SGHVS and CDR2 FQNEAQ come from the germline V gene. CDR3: CASSLRAAQGYEQYF. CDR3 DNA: TGTGCCAGCAGCTTAAGGGCCGCACAGGGCTACGAGCAGTACTTC.

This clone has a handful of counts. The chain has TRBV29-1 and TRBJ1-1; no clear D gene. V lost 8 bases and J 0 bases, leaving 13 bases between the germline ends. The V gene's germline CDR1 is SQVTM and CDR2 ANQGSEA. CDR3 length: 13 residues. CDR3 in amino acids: CSTRAAMNTEAFF. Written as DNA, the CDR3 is TGCAGCACTAGGGCAGCGATGAACACTGAAGCTTTCTTT. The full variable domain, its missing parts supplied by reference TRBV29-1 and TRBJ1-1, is SAVISQKPSRDICQRGTSLTIQCQVDSQVTMMFWYRQQPGQSLTLIATANQGSEATYESGFVIDKFPISRPNLTFSTLTVSNMSPEDSSIYLCSTRAAMNTEAFFGQGTRLTVV.

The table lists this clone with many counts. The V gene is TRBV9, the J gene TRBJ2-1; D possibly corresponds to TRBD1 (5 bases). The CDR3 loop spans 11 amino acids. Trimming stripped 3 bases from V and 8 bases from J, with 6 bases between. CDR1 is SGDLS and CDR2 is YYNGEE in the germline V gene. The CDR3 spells CASSGRDEQFF. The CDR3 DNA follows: TGTGCCAGCAGCGGCAGGGATGAGCAGTTCTTC.

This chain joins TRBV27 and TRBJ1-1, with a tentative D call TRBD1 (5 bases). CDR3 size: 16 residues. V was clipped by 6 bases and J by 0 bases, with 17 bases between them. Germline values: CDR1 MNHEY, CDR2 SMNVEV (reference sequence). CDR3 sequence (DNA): TGTGCCAGCAGCTCCCGACAGACTGCCATGAACACTGAAGCTTTCTTT. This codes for CASSSRQTAMNTEAFF.